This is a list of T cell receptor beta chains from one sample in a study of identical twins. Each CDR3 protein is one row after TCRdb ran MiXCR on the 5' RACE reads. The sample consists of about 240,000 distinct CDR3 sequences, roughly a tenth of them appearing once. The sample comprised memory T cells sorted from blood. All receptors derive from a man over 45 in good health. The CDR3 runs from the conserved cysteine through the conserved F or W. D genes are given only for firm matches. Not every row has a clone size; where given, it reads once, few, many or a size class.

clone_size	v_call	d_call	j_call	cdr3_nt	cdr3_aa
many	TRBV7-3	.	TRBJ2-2	TGTGCCAGCAGCTTAAACGGGGAGCTGTTTTTT	CASSLNGELFF
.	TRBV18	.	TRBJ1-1	TGTGCCAGCTCACCAAGCGGGAATCTGAACACTGAAGCTTTCTTT	CASSPSGNLNTEAFF
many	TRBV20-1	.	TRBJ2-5	TGCAGTGCTAGGTCGGGAGTGATCCAAGAGACCCAGTACTTC	CSARSGVIQETQYF
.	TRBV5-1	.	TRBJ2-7	TGCGCCAGCAGCTTGGATCTGGGGTTCACCTACGAGCAGTACTTC	CASSLDLGFTYEQYF
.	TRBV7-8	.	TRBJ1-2	TGTGCCAGCATGACCGGGGCTTGGGGGGACTATGGCTACACCTTC	CASMTGAWGDYGYTF
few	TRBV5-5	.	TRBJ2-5	TGTGCCAGCAGCTTCAGATGGTTGTCGCGAGAGACCCAGTACTTC	CASSFRWLSRETQYF
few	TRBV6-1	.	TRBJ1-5	TGTGCCAGCAGTGAAGGCTTGGGGAACAATCAGCCCCAGCATTTT	CASSEGLGNNQPQHF
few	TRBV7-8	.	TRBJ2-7	TGTGCCAGCAGCTTAAGGTTCCGCTCCTACGAGCAGTACTTC	CASSLRFRSYEQYF
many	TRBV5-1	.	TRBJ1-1	TGCGCCAGCAGCTTCCGGGGGCAAGGGCATGCTTTCTTT	CASSFRGQGHAFF
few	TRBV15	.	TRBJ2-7	TGTGCCACCAGCAGGGCCCCTCTGGGTACCTACGAGCAGTACTTC	CATSRAPLGTYEQYF
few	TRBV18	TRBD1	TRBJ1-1	TGTGCCAGCTCAGGAGGACAGGGGGCGAATGAAGCTTTCTTT	CASSGGQGANEAFF
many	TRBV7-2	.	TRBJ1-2	TGTGCCAGCGCTTCCCGGGTCTTAACCTCAAATGGCTACACCTTC	CASASRVLTSNGYTF
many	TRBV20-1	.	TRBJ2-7	TGCAGTGCTAGAATAGGGGGGGACTCCTACGAGCAGTACTTC	CSARIGGDSYEQYF
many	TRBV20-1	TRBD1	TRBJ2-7	TGCAGTGCCGATCAACAGGGGAAGGAGCAGTACTTC	CSADQQGKEQYF
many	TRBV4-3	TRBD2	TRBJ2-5	TGCGCCAGCAGCCCCCGACTAGCGGGAGGTACACAAGAGACCCAGTACTTC	CASSPRLAGGTQETQYF
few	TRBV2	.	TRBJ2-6	TGTGCCAGCAGTCAGGAATCCAACGTCCTGACTTTC	CASSQESNVLTF
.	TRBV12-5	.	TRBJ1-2	TGTGCTAGTGGCCGCGACCCTTTCAGGGGCTATGGCTACACCTTC	CASGRDPFRGYGYTF
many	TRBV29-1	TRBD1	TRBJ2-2	TGCAGCGCCGACAGGGGGCACACCGGGGAGCTGTTTTTT	CSADRGHTGELFF
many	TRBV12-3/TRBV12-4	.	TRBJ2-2	TGTGCCAGCGAAGGGTTGGCCGGGGAGCTGTTTTTT	CASEGLAGELFF
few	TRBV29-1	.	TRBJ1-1	TGCAGTGCCTCAGAAAGGGGTGGCACTGAAGCTTTCTTT	CSASERGGTEAFF
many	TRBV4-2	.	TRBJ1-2	TGTGCCAGCAGCCAAGAGAGCGGCTATGGCTACACCTTC	CASSQESGYGYTF
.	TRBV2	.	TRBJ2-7	TGTGCCAGCAGTGACTTTGTGGCAGGGGCGTACGAGCAGTACTTC	CASSDFVAGAYEQYF
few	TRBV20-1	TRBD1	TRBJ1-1	TGCAGTGCTAGAGAACCCCGGACACAGGGGAAGAACACTGAAGCTTTCTTT	CSAREPRTQGKNTEAFF
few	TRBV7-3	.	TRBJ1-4	TGTGCCAGCAGCTCCGGGTCTGACCGCAGAAATGAAAAACTGTTTTTT	CASSSGSDRRNEKLFF
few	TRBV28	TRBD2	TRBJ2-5	TGTGCCAGCAGTTTTTCAGCGGGAGAGGTAGAGACCCAGTACTTC	CASSFSAGEVETQYF
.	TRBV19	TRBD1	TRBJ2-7	TGTGCCAGTAGAGGACAGGTCTACGAGCAGTACTTC	CASRGQVYEQYF
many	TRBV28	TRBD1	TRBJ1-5	TGTGCCAGCAGTTTGATGATCGCGGACAGGGGGAGGAATCAGCCCCAGCATTTT	CASSLMIADRGRNQPQHF
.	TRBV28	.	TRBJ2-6	TGTGCCAGCGAGGGACTGACTATCTCTGGGGCCAACGTCCTGACTTTC	CASEGLTISGANVLTF
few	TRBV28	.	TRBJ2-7	TGTGCCAGCACCCCTTCGAGGGGGGGTGGGAGCTCCTACGAGCAGTACTTC	CASTPSRGGGSSYEQYF
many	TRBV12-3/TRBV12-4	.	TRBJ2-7	TGTGCCAGCAGCTGGGGGGGCCCTTTATACGAGCAGTACTTC	CASSWGGPLYEQYF
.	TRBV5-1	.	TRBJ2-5	TGCGCCAGCAGTAGTGGGGTTCGAGAGACCCAGTACTTC	CASSSGVRETQYF
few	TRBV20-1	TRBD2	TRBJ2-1	TGCAGTGTCATAGCCGAGCGGGGGAGGAATGAGCAGTTCTTC	CSVIAERGRNEQFF
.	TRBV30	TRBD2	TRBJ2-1	TGTGCCTGGACGAGCGGGGGGTCTTACAATGAGCAGTTCTTC	CAWTSGGSYNEQFF
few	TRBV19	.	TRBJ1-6	TGTGCCAGTAGTATGGACGGAGGAGGTGAGGCCCTCCACTTT	CASSMDGGGEALHF
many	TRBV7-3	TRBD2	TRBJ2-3	TGTGCCAGCAGCTCCGGACTAGCGGGAGCCACAGATACGCAGTATTTT	CASSSGLAGATDTQYF
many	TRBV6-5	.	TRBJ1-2	TGTGCCAGCAGTTATCAGGGACGGGGATATGGCTACACCTTC	CASSYQGRGYGYTF
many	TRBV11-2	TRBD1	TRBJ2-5	TGTGCCAGCAGCTTAGTCGTAGGGGGCTTGACCCAGTACTTC	CASSLVVGGLTQYF
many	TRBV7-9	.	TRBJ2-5	TGTGCCAGCACCTGGGGCCAAGAGACCCAGTACTTC	CASTWGQETQYF
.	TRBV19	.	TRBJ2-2	TGTGCCAGTAGTATTTGGGCGAACACCGGGGAGCTGTTTTTT	CASSIWANTGELFF
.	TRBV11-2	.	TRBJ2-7	TGTGCCAGCAGCCGGACGGGGGGCAGGAGAAACGAGCAGTACTTC	CASSRTGGRRNEQYF
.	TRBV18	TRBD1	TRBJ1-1	TGTGCCAGCTCACCTTCGACAGGGTTGAACACTGAAGCTTTCTTT	CASSPSTGLNTEAFF
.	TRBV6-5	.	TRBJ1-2	TGTGCCGGGCAGTTCGGGGGCAACTATGGCTACACCTTC	CAGQFGGNYGYTF
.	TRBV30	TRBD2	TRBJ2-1	TGTGCCTGGAGTGACGGGAGGACGTTGTATGAGCAGTTCTTC	CAWSDGRTLYEQFF
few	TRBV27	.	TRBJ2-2	TGTGCCAGCAGACGGCGATCGAACACCGGGGAGCTGTTTTTT	CASRRRSNTGELFF
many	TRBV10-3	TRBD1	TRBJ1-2	TGTGCCATCAGTGGCGGACAGGTCTATGGCTACACCTTC	CAISGGQVYGYTF
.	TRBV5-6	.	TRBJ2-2	TGTGCCAGCAGCTTCTATACCAGGACCGGGGAGCTGTTTTTT	CASSFYTRTGELFF